Listed here are 20 T cell receptor beta chains from one sample, sequenced in a study of Ad26.COV2.S vaccination and SARS-CoV-2 variants. This sample's treatment: some 20 received Ad26.COV2.S at low or high dose, single or two shots; 5 received placebo; per-sample allocation not given. All samples were drawn on day 63, counting from the first vaccine or placebo injection. Produced via immunoSEQ multiplex PCR; TCRdb's table is partial and in-frame only. In the table there are fewer than 400,000 clones, about 85% of which are singletons. Sequences were derived from peripheral blood, sampled in a trial of Ad26.COV2.S vaccine versus placebo. These receptors all stem from a person aged 18-65 years who received the Ad26.COV2.S COVID-19 vaccine or a placebo.

In its sample, this clone was seen a few times. As DNA, the CDR3 is TGCGCCAGCAGCACCGGACAGGGGAGAGAGACCCAGTACTTC. Residues: CASSTGQGRETQYF. This chain joins TRBV5-1 and TRBJ2-5, with 9 bases fitting TRBD1. CDR3 length: 14 amino acids. The V gene's germline CDR1 is SGHRS and CDR2 YFSETQ. The J segment lost 4 bases and the V segment lost 4 bases, leaving 5 bases of the junction unmatched.

The chain uses TRBV7-9 and TRBJ1-4; D is unresolved. Trimming removed 7 bases from V and 0 bases from J, with 21 bases in between. The CDR3 runs 18 residues. Per germline, CDR1 SEHNR and CDR2 FQNEAQ (reference sequence). CDR3 coding DNA: TGTGCCAGCAACAGCTTAGTTTCCCGGAGTGCAACTAATGAAAAACTGTTTTTT. Its translation: CASNSLVSRSATNEKLFF.

The chain recombines TRBV25-1 with TRBJ1-6; D unclear. V was cut by 6 bases and J by 10 bases, with 19 bases left in between. The CDR3 is 15 amino acids. Per germline, CDR1 MGHDK and CDR2 SYGVNS. The CDR3 sequence is CASSSEATVRSPLHF. The CDR3 DNA is TGTGCCAGCAGCTCTGAGGCGACCGTGAGATCACCCCTCCACTTT.

The chain couples TRBV18 to TRBJ1-1; 8 nucleotides line up with TRBD1. This CDR3 region has 13 residues. The J segment lost 6 bases and the V segment lost 3 bases, leaving 3 bases of the junction unmatched. CDR1 is KGHSH and CDR2 is LQKENI in the germline V gene. CDR3: CASSPDREAEAFF. The DNA of the CDR3 is TGTGCCAGCTCACCGGACAGGGAAGCTGAAGCTTTCTTT.

The chain recombines TRBV27 with TRBJ1-2; D unresolved. V gave up 3 bases and J gave up 4 bases, with 9 bases separating them. CDR1 is MNHEY, CDR2 SMNVEV, per germline (reference sequence). The CDR3 loop spans 13 amino acids. The CDR3 coding sequence is TGTGCCAGCAGTTTTAGGCAGTCCTATGGCTACACCTTC. Translation gives CASSFRQSYGYTF.

As concerns this clone: This sample includes further DNA sequences coding for the same CDR3. This chain joins TRBV19 and TRBJ1-1; no firm D call. Between the trimmed V and J ends, which lost 1 base and 2 bases, there was a span of 5 bases. This CDR3 is built from 13 residues. Germline CDR1 is LNHDA and CDR2 is SQIVND (reference sequence). CDR3 coding DNA: TGTGCCAGTAGTATAGGAGAAAACACTGAAGCTTTCTTT. Its protein product is CASSIGENTEAFF.

The gene calls are TRBV11-2 and TRBJ1-3; D gene unclear. V lost 4 bases to trimming and J lost 2 bases, with 21 bases between them. The CDR3 runs 18 residues. Germline CDR1 is SGHAT and CDR2 is FQNNGV. The CDR3 protein is CASSSVRRRGWPGNTIYF. The CDR3 DNA reads TGTGCCAGCAGCTCAGTACGGCGGAGAGGGTGGCCTGGAAACACCATATATTTT.

The V call is TRBV30, the J call TRBJ2-6, with no clear D. V was trimmed by 2 bases and J by 4 bases, leaving 6 bases between them. Germline CDR1 reads GTSNPN; CDR2 reads SVGIG (reference sequence). CDR3 length equals 13 residues. The CDR3 protein is CAWSRQGANVLTF. Here the CDR3 DNA reads TGTGCCTGGAGTCGTCAGGGGGCCAACGTCCTGACTTTC.

The chain links TRBV15 to TRBJ2-7, with 11 positions matching TRBD1. With 2 bases clipped from V and 7 bases from J, the junction kept 4 bases outside the gene matches. Germline V gene lookup returns CDR1 LNHNV and CDR2 YYDKDF (reference sequence). The CDR3 has 14 amino acids. CDR3 sequence: CATSRTGTGGEQYF. The CDR3 DNA follows: TGTGCCACCAGCAGAACTGGGACAGGGGGGGAGCAGTACTTC. Full variable domain (remainder filled in from reference TRBV15 and TRBJ2-7): DAMVIQNPRYQVTQFGKPVTLSCSQTLNHNVMYWYQQKSSQAPKLLFHYYDKDFNNEADTPDNFQSRRPNTSFCFLDIRSPGLGDTAMYLCATSRTGTGGEQYFGPGTRLTVT.

This rearrangement joins TRBV5-4 to TRBJ2-3; tentatively, D is TRBD2 (5 bases). V lost 5 bases and J lost 0, with 13 bases in between. This CDR3 comprises 15 residues. CDR1 is SGHNT, CDR2 YYREEE, per germline (reference sequence). CDR3 sequence: CASRGWEKSTDTQYF. The CDR3 region has the DNA TGTGCCAGCAGGGGGTGGGAGAAAAGCACAGATACGCAGTATTTT.

V and J are TRBV2 and TRBJ2-2, with D uncertain. The CDR3 length is 13 residues. The germline CDR1 and CDR2 sequences are SNHLY and FYNNEI. V was cut by 6 bases and J by 7 bases, with 12 bases left in between. The CDR3 protein is CASRYNSGGELFF. In nucleotides, the CDR3 is TGTGCCAGCAGGTACAACTCCGGCGGGGAGCTGTTTTTT.

The chain is built from TRBV15 and TRBJ2-5, with unresolved D. The CDR3 length is 12 residues. Germline CDR1 LNHNV, CDR2 YYDKDF (reference sequence). The V end was cut by 4 bases, the J end by 5 bases, with 8 bases between. CDR3 region: CATSIGRETQYF. DNA of the CDR3: TGTGCCACCAGCATAGGGCGGGAGACCCAGTACTTC.

V gene TRBV15 combines with J gene TRBJ1-1; D gene unclear. The germline CDR1 and CDR2 sequences are LNHNV and YYDKDF (reference sequence). Trimming cost V 0 bases and J 7 bases, with 12 bases left between them. The CDR3 runs to 14 residues. CDR3 sequence: CATSRDRNNGEAFF. The CDR3, as DNA: TGTGCCACCAGCAGAGATCGGAACAATGGTGAAGCTTTCTTT. The variable domain in full, with the rest retrieved from reference TRBV15 and TRBJ1-1, is DAMVIQNPRYQVTQFGKPVTLSCSQTLNHNVMYWYQQKSSQAPKLLFHYYDKDFNNEADTPDNFQSRRPNTSFCFLDIRSPGLGDTAMYLCATSRDRNNGEAFFGQGTRLTVV.

CDR3 nucleotides: TGTGCCAGCAGAGCGGGGGGCTTATACCAAGAGACCCAGTACTTC. It is translated as CASRAGGLYQETQYF. The V gene is TRBV2, the J gene TRBJ2-5; 9 bases are shared with TRBD2. Trimming removed 6 bases from V and 0 bases from J; junction bases left unmatched: 5. Germline values: CDR1 SNHLY, CDR2 FYNNEI. The CDR3 covers 15 residues. Using reference TRBV2 and TRBJ2-5 for the parts outside the CDR3, the full variable domain is EPEVTQTPSHQVTQMGQEVILRCVPISNHLYFYWYRQILGQKVEFLVSFYNNEISEKSEIFDDQFSVERPDGSNFTLKIRSTKLEDSAMYFCASRAGGLYQETQYFGPGTRLLVL.

V is TRBV6-6 and J is TRBJ2-1; 7 bases map to TRBD2. CDR3 length: 13 residues. The ends lost 5 bases at V and 7 bases at J; junction bases unmatched: 5. Germline values: CDR1 MNHNY, CDR2 SVGAGI (reference sequence). The CDR3 sequence: CASSMRGGNEQFF. DNA for the CDR3: TGTGCCAGCAGTATGAGGGGAGGGAATGAGCAGTTCTTC.

The chain is built from TRBV7-8 and TRBJ2-4, with 11 bases that match TRBD1. V lost 1 base, J lost 8 bases, and 10 bases stayed unmatched. The CDR3 is 17 residues long. CDR1 and CDR2 (germline): SGHVS, FQNEAQ. CDR3 sequence: CASSLGYRDRGWDIQYF. The CDR3 DNA reads as TGTGCCAGCAGCTTAGGGTACCGGGACAGGGGGTGGGACATTCAGTACTTC.

This rearrangement joins TRBV6-2 or TRBV6-3 to TRBJ1-1; D might be TRBD1 (6 bases). Germline V CDR1 and CDR2: MNHEY, SVGEGT. With 6 bases removed from V and 1 base from J, the gap between germline ends came to 12 bases. The CDR3 loop spans 14 amino acids. This CDR3 is CASSPPDRNTEAFF. CDR3 bases: TGTGCCAGCAGCCCGCCGGACAGGAACACTGAAGCTTTCTTT.

CDR3 amino acids: CASSRQPYYEQYF. As DNA, the CDR3 is TGTGCCAGCAGTCGACAGCCGTACTACGAGCAGTACTTC. The J gene is TRBJ2-7, the V gene TRBV6-5; possible D gene TRBD1, 5 bases. Per germline, CDR1 MNHEY and CDR2 SVGAGI. Trimming took off 5 bases at V and 3 bases at J, with 11 bases between the two ends. CDR3 length: 13 residues.

The chain links TRBV7-9 to TRBJ2-3; a possible D gene is TRBD2 (6 bases). Germline-derived CDR1 and CDR2 are SEHNR and FQNEAQ (reference sequence). This CDR3 is 16 amino acids long. V was trimmed by 1 base and J by 0 bases, leaving 11 bases between them. CDR3: CASSLVVAASTDTQYF. DNA for the CDR3: TGTGCCAGCAGCTTAGTGGTAGCGGCTAGCACAGATACGCAGTATTTT. Based on the CDR3 plus reference TRBV7-9 and TRBJ2-3, the full variable domain is DTGVSQNPRHKITKRGQNVTFRCDPISEHNRLYWYRQTLGQGPEFLTYFQNEAQLEKSRLLSDRFSAERPKGSFSTLEIQRTEQGDSAMYLCASSLVVAASTDTQYFGPGTRLTVL.

This clone was found once. V usage is TRBV27 and J usage is TRBJ1-1; no clear D gene. The CDR3 runs 13 residues. Germline lookup yields CDR1 MNHEY and CDR2 SMNVEV (reference sequence). Trimming took off 3 bases at V and 5 bases at J, with 10 bases between the two ends. CDR3 sequence reads: CASSFTLGTEAFF. The CDR3 nucleotides are TGTGCCAGCAGTTTTACCTTGGGGACTGAAGCTTTCTTT.